This T cell receptor beta chain is from a study of cytomegalovirus exposure and HLA in healthy donors. The V segment lost 4 bases and the J segment 6 bases; nucleotides outside the gene matches: 12. The CDR3 length is 15 residues. Germline V gene lookup returns CDR1 SGHDT and CDR2 YYEEEE. Broader study findings: The authors later linked a missense DCLRE1C variant to TCR beta V- and J-gene trimming.

PCR employed 60 Vbeta and 13 Jbeta primers. Sequencing was performed with immunoSEQ multiplex PCR; in TCRdb, only in-frame clones are kept and a portion is missing. The top ten clones hold over 2% of a sample with approximately 190,000 clones, more than 60% of them seen once. This clone showed up just a few times. The target antigen is unknown. The chain uses TRBV5-6 and TRBJ2-7, with TRBD2 matching over 8 bases. The sequenced sample consisted of PBMCs. The sequence was collected from a young woman in good health and CMV-seropositive. DNA of the CDR3: TGTGCCAGCAGCGCGCGGGGGGCCTCCTTGAGCGAGCAGTACTTC. This translates into CASSARGASLSEQYF.